This TCR beta chain was obtained from a study of blood T cell repertoires in COVID-19. Study summary: COVID-19 samples, acute and convalescent, were from the United States, Italy and Spain.

The repertoire was sequenced with immunoSEQ multiplex PCR; TCRdb's copy has only in-frame clones and lacks some. The sample yields roughly 87,000 clones, about 91% seen once. The V and J ends lost 0 bases and 5 bases respectively, with 10 bases between them. The CDR3 covers 14 residues. Per the germline V gene, CDR1 is MNHEY and CDR2 is SMNVEV (reference sequence). The chain is built from TRBV27 and TRBJ2-5; D call uncertain. This TCR came from a woman over 75 with active COVID-19. Sequencing was done on a sample of peripheral blood. The CDR3 DNA is TGTGCCAGCAGTTTATCGGTAGAATCGGAGACCCAGTACTTC. Protein sequence: CASSLSVESETQYF.